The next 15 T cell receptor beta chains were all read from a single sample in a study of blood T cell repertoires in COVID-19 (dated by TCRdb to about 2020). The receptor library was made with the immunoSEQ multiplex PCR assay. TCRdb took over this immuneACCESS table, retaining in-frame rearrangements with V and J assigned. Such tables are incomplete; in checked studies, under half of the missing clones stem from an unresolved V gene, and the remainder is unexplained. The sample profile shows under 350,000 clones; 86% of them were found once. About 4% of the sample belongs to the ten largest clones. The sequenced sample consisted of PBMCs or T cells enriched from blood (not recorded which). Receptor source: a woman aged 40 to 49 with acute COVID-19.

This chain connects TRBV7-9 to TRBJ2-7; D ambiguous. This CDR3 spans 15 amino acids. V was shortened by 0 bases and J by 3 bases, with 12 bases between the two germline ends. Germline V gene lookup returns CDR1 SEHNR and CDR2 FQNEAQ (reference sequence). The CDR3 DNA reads TGTGCCAGCAGCTTAGCGGGCAGGCAGATCTACGAGCAGTACTTC. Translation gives CASSLAGRQIYEQYF.

CDR3 region: CASSFRDSFLAGANVLTF. As DNA, the CDR3 is TGTGCCAGCAGCTTTCGCGACTCCTTCTTGGCCGGGGCCAACGTCCTGACTTTC. The rearrangement links TRBV7-2 to TRBJ2-6; D is ambiguous. CDR3 length: 18 amino acids. V was cut by 3 bases and J by 4 bases, with 19 bases left in between. The V gene's germline CDR1 is SGHTA and CDR2 FQGNSA. Full variable domain (outside the CDR3, taken from reference TRBV7-2 and TRBJ2-6): GAGVSQSPSNKVTEKGKDVELRCDPISGHTALYWYRQSLGQGLEFLIYFQGNSAPDKSGLPSDRFSAERTGGSVSTLTIQRTQQEDSAVYLCASSFRDSFLAGANVLTFGAGSRLTVL.

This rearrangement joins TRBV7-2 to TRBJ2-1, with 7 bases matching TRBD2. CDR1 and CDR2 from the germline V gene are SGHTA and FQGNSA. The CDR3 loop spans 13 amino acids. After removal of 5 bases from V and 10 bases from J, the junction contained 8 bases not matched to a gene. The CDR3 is CASSLGLVGEQFF. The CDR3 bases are TGTGCCAGCAGCCTCGGACTAGTGGGCGAGCAGTTCTTC.

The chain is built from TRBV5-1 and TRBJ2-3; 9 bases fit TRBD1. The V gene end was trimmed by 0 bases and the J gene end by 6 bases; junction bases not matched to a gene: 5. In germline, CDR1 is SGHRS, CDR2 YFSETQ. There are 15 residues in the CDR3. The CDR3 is CASSLVQGAPDTQYF. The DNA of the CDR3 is TGCGCCAGCAGCTTGGTACAGGGGGCGCCGGATACGCAGTATTTT.

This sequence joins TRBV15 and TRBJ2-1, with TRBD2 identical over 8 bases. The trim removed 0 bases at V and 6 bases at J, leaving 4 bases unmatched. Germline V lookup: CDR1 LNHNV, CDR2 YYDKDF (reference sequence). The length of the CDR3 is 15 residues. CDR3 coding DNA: TGTGCCACCAGCAGAGAAGTCGGGGGGGCCAATGAGCAGTTCTTC. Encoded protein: CATSREVGGANEQFF. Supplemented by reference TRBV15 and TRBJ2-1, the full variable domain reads DAMVIQNPRYQVTQFGKPVTLSCSQTLNHNVMYWYQQKSSQAPKLLFHYYDKDFNNEADTPDNFQSRRPNTSFCFLDIRSPGLGDTAMYLCATSREVGGANEQFFGPGTRLTVL.

The CDR3 loop is CASSIVGTERLSYEQYF. CDR3 DNA: TGTGCCAGTAGTATTGTTGGGACAGAACGTCTCTCCTACGAGCAGTACTTC. The V call is TRBV19, the J call TRBJ2-7; 7 nucleotides agree with TRBD1. This CDR3 spans 17 amino acids. Per the germline V gene, CDR1 is LNHDA and CDR2 is SQIVND (reference sequence). V was pared by 3 bases and J by 0 bases, with 11 bases of the junction left unmatched.

CDR3 in amino acids: CASSLSGGRGTEAFF. In DNA, the CDR3 is TGTGCCAGCAGCTTATCAGGGGGCAGAGGGACTGAAGCTTTCTTT. The gene calls are TRBV7-9 and TRBJ1-1; TRBD1 aligns across 8 bases. The CDR3 runs to 15 residues. The germline gives CDR1 SEHNR, CDR2 FQNEAQ (reference sequence). Trimming removed 2 bases from V and 5 bases from J; junction bases left unmatched: 7.

This CDR3 is CASSLIGRQGEKLFF. Written as DNA, the CDR3 is TGTGCCAGCAGCTTGATTGGGAGACAGGGAGAAAAACTGTTTTTT. This chain links TRBV5-4 with TRBJ1-4; 7 bases are a match to TRBD1. Trimming removed 1 base from V and 8 bases from J; junction bases left unmatched: 8. CDR1 and CDR2 (germline): SGHNT, YYREEE (reference sequence). The CDR3 has 15 residues.

CDR3 loop: CASSQEDQRSYEQYF. The CDR3 DNA reads as TGCGCCAGCAGCCAGGAGGACCAACGTTCCTACGAGCAGTACTTC. V gene TRBV4-3 combines with J gene TRBJ2-7, with D maybe TRBD2 (5 bases). This CDR3 has 15 amino acids. V was trimmed by 3 bases and J by 1 base, leaving 13 bases between them. Germline CDR1 is LGHNA and CDR2 is YSLEER.

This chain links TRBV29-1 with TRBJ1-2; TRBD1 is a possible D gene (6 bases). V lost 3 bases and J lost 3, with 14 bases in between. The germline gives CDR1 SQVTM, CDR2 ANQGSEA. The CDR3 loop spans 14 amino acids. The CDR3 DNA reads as TGCAGCGTTGAGGGGGCCAGTGGAGACTATGGCTACACCTTC. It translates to CSVEGASGDYGYTF.

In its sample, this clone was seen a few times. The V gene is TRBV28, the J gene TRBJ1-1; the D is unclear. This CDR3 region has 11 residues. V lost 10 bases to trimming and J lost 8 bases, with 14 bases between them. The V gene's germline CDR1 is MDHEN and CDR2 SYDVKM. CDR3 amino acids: CANYGIGEAFF. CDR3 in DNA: TGTGCCAACTACGGAATCGGGGAAGCTTTCTTT.

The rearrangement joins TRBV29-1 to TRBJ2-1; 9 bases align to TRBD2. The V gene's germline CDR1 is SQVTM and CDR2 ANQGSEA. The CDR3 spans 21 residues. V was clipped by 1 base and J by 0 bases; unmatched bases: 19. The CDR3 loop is CSVEGPQGNLAGLSSYNEQFF. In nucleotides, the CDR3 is TGCAGCGTTGAAGGACCGCAGGGGAATCTAGCGGGGCTCAGCTCCTACAATGAGCAGTTCTTC.

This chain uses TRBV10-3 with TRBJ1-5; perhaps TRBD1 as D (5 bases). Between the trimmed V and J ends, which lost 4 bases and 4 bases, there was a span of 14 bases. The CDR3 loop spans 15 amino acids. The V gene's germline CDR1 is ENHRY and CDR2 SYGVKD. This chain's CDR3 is CAISVGEAGNQPQHF. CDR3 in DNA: TGTGCCATCAGTGTGGGGGAGGCGGGAAATCAGCCCCAGCATTTT.

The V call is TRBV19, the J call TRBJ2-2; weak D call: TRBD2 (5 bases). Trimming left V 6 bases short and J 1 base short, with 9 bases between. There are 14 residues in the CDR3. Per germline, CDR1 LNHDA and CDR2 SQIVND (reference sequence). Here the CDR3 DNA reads TGTGCCAGTAGCCGGACTCGGAACACCGGGGAGCTGTTTTTT. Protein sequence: CASSRTRNTGELFF.

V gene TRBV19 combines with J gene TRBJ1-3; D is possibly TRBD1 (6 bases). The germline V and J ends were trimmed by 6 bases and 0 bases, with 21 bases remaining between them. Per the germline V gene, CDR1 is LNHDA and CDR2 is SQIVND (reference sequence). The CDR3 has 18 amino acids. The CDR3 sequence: CASRGAPGRDNSGNTIYF. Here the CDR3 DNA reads TGTGCCAGTAGGGGCGCGCCCGGCAGGGACAACTCTGGAAACACCATATATTTT.